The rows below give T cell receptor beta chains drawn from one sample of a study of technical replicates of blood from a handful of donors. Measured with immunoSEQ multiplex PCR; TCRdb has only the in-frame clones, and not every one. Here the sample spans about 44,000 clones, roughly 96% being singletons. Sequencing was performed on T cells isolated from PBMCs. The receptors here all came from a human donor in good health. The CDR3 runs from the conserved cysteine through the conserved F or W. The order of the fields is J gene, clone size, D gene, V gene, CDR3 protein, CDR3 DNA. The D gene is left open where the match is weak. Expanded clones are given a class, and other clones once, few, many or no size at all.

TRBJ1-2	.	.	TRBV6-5	CASSYSEEFNYGYTF	TGTGCCAGCAGTTACTCGGAGGAGTTTAACTATGGCTACACCTTC
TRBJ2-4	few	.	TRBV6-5	CASSYDRGNIQYF	TGTGCCAGCAGTTACGACCGCGGAAACATTCAGTACTTC
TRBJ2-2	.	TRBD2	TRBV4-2	CASSLGLAGINTGELFF	TGTGCCAGCAGCCTGGGGCTAGCGGGGATTAACACCGGGGAGCTGTTTTTT
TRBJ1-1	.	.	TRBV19	CASSITQGITEAFF	TGTGCCAGTAGTATAACACAGGGCATCACTGAAGCTTTCTTT
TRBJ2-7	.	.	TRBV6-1	CASSVTGTYEQYF	TGTGCCAGCAGTGTGACAGGCACCTACGAGCAGTACTTC
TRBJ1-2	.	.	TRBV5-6	CASSLPRVIIGSGYTF	TGTGCCAGCAGCTTGCCCAGGGTAATAATCGGAAGTGGCTACACCTTC
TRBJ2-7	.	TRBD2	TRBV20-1	CSARDGGGQYF	TGCAGTGCTAGAGATGGGGGGGGGCAGTACTTC
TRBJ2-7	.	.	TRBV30	CAWSYGGIDEQYF	TGTGCCTGGAGTTATGGAGGGATCGACGAGCAGTACTTC
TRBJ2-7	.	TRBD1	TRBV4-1	CASSQDRGTYEQYF	TGCGCCAGCAGCCAGGACAGGGGAACCTACGAGCAGTACTTC
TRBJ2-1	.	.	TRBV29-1	CSGGQGDGREFF	TGCAGCGGGGGACAGGGAGACGGGAGGGAGTTCTTC
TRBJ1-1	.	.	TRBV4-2	CASRLGQADGEAFF	TGTGCCAGCAGACTAGGTCAGGCAGACGGTGAAGCTTTCTTT
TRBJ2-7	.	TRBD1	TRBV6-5	CASSQGAPYEQYF	TGTGCCAGCAGCCAGGGGGCTCCCTACGAGCAGTACTTC
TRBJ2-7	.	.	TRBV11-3	CASSLATGLGGYEQYF	TGTGCCAGCAGCTTAGCGACGGGACTGGGGGGCTACGAGCAGTACTTC
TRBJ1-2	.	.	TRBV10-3	CAITSTGIDGYTF	TGTGCCATCACCTCAACAGGGATAGATGGCTACACCTTC
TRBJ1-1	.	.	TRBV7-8	CASSLISGEAFF	TGTGCCAGCAGCTTAATATCAGGGGAAGCTTTCTTT
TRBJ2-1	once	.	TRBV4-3	CASSQVWGPSSYNEQFF	TGCGCCAGCAGCCAAGTGTGGGGCCCAAGCTCCTACAATGAGCAGTTCTTC
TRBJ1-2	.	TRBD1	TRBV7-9	CASSLGQGGYGYTF	TGTGCCAGCAGCTTAGGGCAGGGGGGATATGGCTACACCTTC
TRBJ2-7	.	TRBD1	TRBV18	CASSPRQGAGEQYF	TGTGCCAGCTCACCAAGACAGGGGGCAGGTGAGCAGTACTTC
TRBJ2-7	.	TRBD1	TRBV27	CASSPPTTGNYEQYF	TGTGCCAGCAGTCCCCCTACGACAGGGAATTACGAGCAGTACTTC
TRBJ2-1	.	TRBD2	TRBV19	CASSVLATDNYNEQFF	TGTGCCAGTAGCGTACTAGCGACCGATAACTACAATGAGCAGTTCTTC
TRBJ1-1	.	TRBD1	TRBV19	CASSPMDRESGKAFF	TGTGCCAGTAGTCCTATGGACAGGGAGTCGGGGAAAGCTTTCTTT
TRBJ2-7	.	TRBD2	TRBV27	CASSPTGRPYEQYF	TGTGCCAGCAGTCCGACCGGGAGGCCCTACGAGCAGTACTTC
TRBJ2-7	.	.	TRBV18	CASSLARSTYEQYF	TGTGCCAGCTCACTGGCTAGGTCTACCTACGAGCAGTACTTC
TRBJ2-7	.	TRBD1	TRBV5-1	CASSLGFLGQGYEQYF	TGCGCCAGCAGCTTGGGGTTCTTAGGACAGGGGTACGAGCAGTACTTC
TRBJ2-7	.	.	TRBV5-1	CASSLFTGVGEQYF	TGCGCCAGCAGCTTGTTCACGGGAGTAGGCGAGCAGTACTTC
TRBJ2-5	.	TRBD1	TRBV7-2	CASSLGRQGETQYF	TGTGCCAGCAGCTTAGGCCGACAGGGTGAGACCCAGTACTTC
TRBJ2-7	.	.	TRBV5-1	CASSAGYEQYF	TGCGCCAGCAGCGCCGGTTACGAGCAGTACTTC
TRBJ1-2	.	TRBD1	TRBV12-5	CASGFSGGIYGYTF	TGTGCTAGTGGTTTCTCAGGGGGCATCTATGGCTACACCTTC
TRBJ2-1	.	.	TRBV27	CASSLRSYNEQFF	TGTGCCAGCAGTTTGCGCTCCTACAATGAGCAGTTCTTC
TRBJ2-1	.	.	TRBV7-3	CASSLGGAKRNEQFF	TGTGCCAGCAGCTTGGGAGGTGCCAAGAGGAATGAGCAGTTCTTC
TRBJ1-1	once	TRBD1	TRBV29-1	CSVDQGAADEAFF	TGCAGCGTTGACCAGGGGGCCGCGGATGAAGCTTTCTTT
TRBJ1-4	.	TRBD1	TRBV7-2	CASSPSRGTGERTNEKLFF	TGTGCCAGCAGCCCCTCTCGAGGGACAGGGGAGAGAACTAATGAAAAACTGTTTTTT
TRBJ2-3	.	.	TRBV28	CASSLSASRSDTQYF	TGTGCCAGCAGTTTATCGGCTAGCCGGTCAGATACGCAGTATTTT
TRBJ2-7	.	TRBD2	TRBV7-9	CASIDLAGGRTYEQYF	TGTGCCAGTATAGATCTAGCGGGAGGGAGGACCTACGAGCAGTACTTC
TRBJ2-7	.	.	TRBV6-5	CASSLDGYEQYF	TGTGCCAGCAGTCTAGACGGCTACGAGCAGTACTTC
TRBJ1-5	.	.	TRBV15	CATSRDLVVNQPQHF	TGTGCCACCAGCAGAGATCTTGTAGTAAATCAGCCCCAGCATTTT
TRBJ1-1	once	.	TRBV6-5	CASSYLSRASTEAFF	TGTGCCAGCAGTTACCTGAGCAGGGCAAGTACTGAAGCTTTCTTT
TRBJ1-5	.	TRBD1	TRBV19	CASRGGQGVKPQHF	TGTGCCAGTAGAGGGGGACAGGGTGTGAAGCCCCAGCATTTT
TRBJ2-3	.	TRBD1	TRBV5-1	CASSLTGVSTDTQYF	TGCGCCAGCAGCTTGACAGGGGTTAGCACAGATACGCAGTATTTT
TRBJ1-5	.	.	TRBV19	CASSPDRNQPQHF	TGTGCCAGTAGCCCGGACAGAAACCAGCCCCAGCATTTT
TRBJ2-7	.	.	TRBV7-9	CASTSEGSGTYEQYF	TGTGCCAGCACCTCAGAGGGTAGCGGAACCTACGAGCAGTACTTC
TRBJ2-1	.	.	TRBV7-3	CASSLASSYNEQFF	TGTGCCAGCAGCTTAGCTAGCTCCTACAATGAGCAGTTCTTC
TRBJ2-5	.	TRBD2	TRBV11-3	CASSQGLAGAGQETQYF	TGTGCCAGCAGCCAGGGACTAGCGGGAGCGGGCCAAGAGACCCAGTACTTC